The 5 T cell receptor beta chains in this list originate from one sample, sequenced in a study of CD8 T cells in Susac syndrome. Random hexamers served to reverse transcribe roughly 0.5 to 1 ug RNA. TCRdb called the immunoSEQ multiplex PCR reads again in MiXCR, with one record for every CDR3 protein. The data hold roughly 120,000 distinct CDR3 sequences, with approximately 94% observed a single time. The specimen sequenced was CD4+ T cells from PBMCs. These receptors originate from a human donor with multiple sclerosis.

This rearrangement joins TRBV6-5 to TRBJ2-5; tentatively, D is TRBD1 or TRBD2 (5 bases each). The ends were cut back, 0 bases at V and 6 bases at J, with 5 bases in the middle. The CDR3 has 12 amino acids. Germline loops: CDR1 MNHEY, CDR2 SVGAGI. CDR3 in DNA: TGTGCCAGCAGTTACTCGGGACAGACCCAGTACTTC. It encodes CASSYSGQTQYF.

V and J are TRBV30 and TRBJ2-2, with D perhaps TRBD2 (5 bases). Germline V gene data show CDR1 as GTSNPN and CDR2 as SVGIG (reference sequence). V lost 0 bases, J lost 7 bases, and 12 bases lay in between. This CDR3 region has 14 residues. The CDR3 nucleotides are TGTGCCTGGAGTGTTTGGACCGCGGGCGGGGAGCTGTTTTTT. It specifies CAWSVWTAGGELFF.

This chain joins TRBV6-2 or TRBV6-3 and TRBJ1-1, with 7 positions matching TRBD1. The J segment lost 9 bases and the V segment lost 5 bases, leaving 3 bases of the junction unmatched. CDR1 is MNHEY, CDR2 SVGEGT, per germline. CDR3 length: 11 residues. CDR3: CASSPQGKAFF. The DNA of the CDR3 is TGTGCCAGCAGTCCACAGGGGAAAGCTTTCTTT.

This CDR3 reads CASIGSGLADSYEQYF. The CDR3 DNA sequence: TGTGCCAGCATCGGCAGCGGGCTAGCGGACTCCTACGAGCAGTACTTC. The chain links TRBV2 to TRBJ2-7, with 7 bases matching TRBD2. Germline-derived CDR1 and CDR2 are SNHLY and FYNNEI. V shed 7 bases and J 0 bases; nucleotides not matched to a gene: 12. CDR3 length: 16 residues.

Of note for this clonotype: At one of its ends the junction is not consistent with the germline gene, which may arise from a read error. This chain links TRBV19 with TRBJ1-1; no reliable D call. CDR1 is LNHDA and CDR2 is SQIVND in the germline V gene (reference sequence). The CDR3 has 12 residues. This CDR3 reads CASGISRHEAFF. In DNA, the CDR3 is TGTGCCAGTGGTATTAGTCGACACGAAGCTTTCTTT.